What follows describes a single T cell receptor beta chain. The antigen is undetermined. CD8 cells classed as naive were CD45RO-negative and positively selected for CCR7, excluding terminally differentiated effector memory CD45RA+ cells. The CDR3 runs 15 residues. Germline assignment: CDR1 MNHEY and CDR2 SMNVEV (reference sequence). V lost 6 bases to trimming and J lost 2 bases, with 17 bases between them. The authors ran the assay at deep level. Repertoires were generated with immunoSEQ multiplex PCR, while TCRdb's copy carries only in-frame clones and drops some. The sample shows fewer than 1 million clones, approximately 97% of them seen only once. The data were taken from a study of shared clonotypes between healthy human individuals. The study's findings and limits: Generation of non-shared clonotypes was less probable than generation of clonotypes shared by all four donors.

The chain combines TRBV27 with TRBJ2-7; a possible D gene is TRBD2 (5 bases). The sequencing input was naive CD8+ T cells sorted from blood. This clonotype was obtained from a man aged 30 to 45 in good health. CDR3 bases: TGTGCCAGCAGCCCCTCCGGGATTTTTACCTACGAGCAGTACTTC. Protein: CASSPSGIFTYEQYF.